These 19 T cell receptor beta chains were all obtained from the same sample, sequenced in a study of T cell clones after liver transplantation. The data were produced by immunoSEQ multiplex PCR, yet TCRdb's version contains in-frame clones alone and is incomplete. The sample holds about 72,000 clones, more than 75% seen once. The sequenced sample was CD4+ T cells from blood, obtained before liver transplant. Receptors originate from a human donor who received a liver transplant.

A single count supports this clone. The genes are TRBV6-1 and TRBJ2-4, with 13 positions matching TRBD2. The CDR3 has 16 residues. V trimming: 4 bases; J trimming: 2 bases; junction bases outside the gene matches: 2. Germline V gives CDR1 MNHNS, CDR2 SASEGT. The CDR3 protein is CASSGTSGRTKNIQYF. In DNA, the CDR3 is TGTGCCAGCAGTGGGACTAGCGGGAGAACCAAAAACATTCAGTACTTC.

V is TRBV28 and J is TRBJ2-7, with 7 bases that match TRBD1. CDR1 and CDR2 from the germline V gene are MDHEN and SYDVKM. The ends lost 6 bases at V and 2 bases at J; junction bases unmatched: 10. The CDR3 totals 15 residues. This CDR3 reads CASREEGAGAYEQYF. The CDR3 region has the DNA TGTGCCAGCAGGGAAGAGGGGGCAGGGGCCTACGAGCAGTACTTC.

The CDR3 region is CASSLKTGGADTQYF. The CDR3 coding sequence is TGTGCCAGCAGCTTAAAAACGGGAGGAGCAGATACGCAGTATTTT. J is TRBJ2-3 and V is TRBV13; TRBD2 aligns across 7 bases. The germline gives CDR1 PRHDT, CDR2 FYEKMQ (reference sequence). V shed 2 bases and J 4 bases; nucleotides not matched to a gene: 6. The length of the CDR3 is 15 residues.

V is TRBV29-1 and J is TRBJ2-7; D is perhaps TRBD2 (6 bases). Per germline, CDR1 SQVTM and CDR2 ANQGSEA. The CDR3 sequence is 13 residues long. V dropped 1 base and J dropped 6 bases, with 13 bases sitting between them. This chain's CDR3 is CSVEAGGFAEQYF. The CDR3 nucleotides are TGCAGCGTTGAAGCTGGAGGGTTCGCCGAGCAGTACTTC.

This clone has only one observation. This chain uses TRBV11-3 with TRBJ2-5, with 8 nucleotides matching TRBD2. This CDR3 comprises 19 residues. The ends lost 0 bases at V and 1 base at J; junction bases unmatched: 13. Germline loops: CDR1 SGHNT, CDR2 YENEEA. The CDR3: CASSLDGGGSGRRQETQYF. The CDR3 coding sequence is TGTGCCAGCAGCTTAGATGGGGGGGGCAGCGGGAGACGCCAAGAGACCCAGTACTTC.

The V and J genes are TRBV4-2 and TRBJ2-3; 10 bases are a match to TRBD2. The germline V gene encodes CDR1 LGHNA and CDR2 YNFKEQ. This CDR3 has 16 amino acids. V trimming: 0 bases; J trimming: 4 bases; junction bases outside the gene matches: 4. The CDR3 DNA reads TGTGCCAGCAGCCAAGAGGCTAGCGGGGGTTCAGATACGCAGTATTTT. This gives the protein CASSQEASGGSDTQYF.

This chain connects TRBV28 to TRBJ1-3, with unresolved D. The V end was cut by 3 bases, the J end by 1 base, with 10 bases between. Germline V lookup: CDR1 MDHEN, CDR2 SYDVKM. CDR3 length equals 15 residues. The CDR3 is CASSFDVSSGNTIYF. The CDR3 DNA is TGTGCCAGCAGTTTTGACGTTTCATCTGGAAACACCATATATTTT.

The chain carries TRBV6-1 and TRBJ1-2, with D hard to call. The CDR3 is 13 amino acids. The germline gives CDR1 MNHNS, CDR2 SASEGT. V lost 4 bases and J lost 8, with 14 bases in between. This chain's CDR3 is CASSAARSVGYTF. The CDR3 nucleotides read TGTGCCAGCAGTGCCGCCCGTAGTGTGGGCTACACCTTC.

This sequence joins TRBV2 and TRBJ1-4; D not certain. Looked up from germline, CDR1 is SNHLY and CDR2 is FYNNEI. Trimming left V 6 bases short and J 8 bases short, with 13 bases between. The CDR3 has 13 residues. The CDR3 DNA reads as TGTGCCAGCAGGGCAGGTTTTCAGGAAAAACTGTTTTTT. Translating gives CASRAGFQEKLFF.

The rearrangement joins TRBV5-1 to TRBJ1-3; D not certain. The V end lost 0 bases, the J end lost 0 bases, and 13 bases lay between the germline ends. CDR1 and CDR2 (germline): SGHRS, YFSETQ. This CDR3 comprises 17 residues. The CDR3 nucleotides read TGCGCCAGCAGCTTGGAAGCGACGGGAAGCTCTGGAAACACCATATATTTT. It specifies CASSLEATGSSGNTIYF.

The rearrangement links TRBV19 to TRBJ2-3, with 7 bases matching TRBD2. The V gene end was trimmed by 4 bases and the J gene end by 5 bases; junction bases not matched to a gene: 6. The germline V gene encodes CDR1 LNHDA and CDR2 SQIVND (reference sequence). CDR3 length: 14 residues. The CDR3 DNA reads as TGTGCCAGTAGTACGCTAGCGGTCCGAGATACGCAGTATTTT. Translated: CASSTLAVRDTQYF.

The chain couples TRBV4-1 to TRBJ2-5; no clear D. With 0 bases removed from V and 2 bases from J, the gap between germline ends came to 7 bases. Germline assignment: CDR1 MGHRA and CDR2 YSYEKL. This CDR3 comprises 14 residues. DNA of the CDR3: TGCGCCAGCAGCCAAGATATAACTCAAGAGACCCAGTACTTC. Translation: CASSQDITQETQYF.

This chain joins TRBV12-5 and TRBJ2-6; unclear D gene. Germline V gene data show CDR1 as LGHNT and CDR2 as FRNRAP. This CDR3 has 13 amino acids. The CDR3 DNA is TGTGCAGCAAGTAGCTCTGGGGCCAACGTCCTGACTTTC. Translated, it gives CAASSSGANVLTF.

The V call is TRBV30, the J call TRBJ2-3; weak D call: TRBD2 (6 bases). Germline loops: CDR1 GTSNPN, CDR2 SVGIG (reference sequence). This CDR3 is built from 15 residues. Deletions cut 3 bases from V and 4 bases from J, with 17 bases between. The CDR3 DNA follows: TGTGCCTGGAGGCTAGGACTCCCGGGGGCAGATACGCAGTATTTT. Translation: CAWRLGLPGADTQYF.

The rearrangement joins TRBV11-2 to TRBJ2-7; 12 nucleotides line up with TRBD2. The germline V gene encodes CDR1 SGHAT and CDR2 FQNNGV. There are 15 residues in the CDR3. J lost 3 bases, V lost 2 bases, and 2 bases had no gene match. The CDR3 nucleotides read TGTGCCAGCAGCTTAAGACTAGCGGGAGTCTACGAGCAGTACTTC. Residues: CASSLRLAGVYEQYF.

This clone was seen a few times. This sample also contains other DNA sequences that code for the same CDR3. This rearrangement joins TRBV28 to TRBJ1-5; D uncertain. The V and J ends lost 3 bases and 7 bases respectively, with 4 bases between them. CDR3 size: 11 residues. Germline CDR1 MDHEN, CDR2 SYDVKM. This CDR3 is CASSFSQPQHF. The CDR3 bases are TGTGCCAGCAGTTTTAGCCAGCCCCAGCATTTT.

The V call is TRBV9, the J call TRBJ2-7; D possibly matches TRBD1 or TRBD2 (6 bases each). The V and J ends lost 4 bases and 3 bases respectively, with 14 bases between them. From germline, CDR1 is SGDLS and CDR2 YYNGEE. This CDR3 is built from 14 residues. CDR3 amino acids: CASSSAGQHYEQYF. Here the CDR3 DNA reads TGTGCCAGCAGCAGCGCGGGACAACACTACGAGCAGTACTTC. The variable domain in full, with the rest retrieved from reference TRBV9 and TRBJ2-7, is DSGVTQTPKHLITATGQRVTLRCSPRSGDLSVYWYQQSLDQGLQFLIQYYNGEERAKGNILERFSAQQFPDLHSELNLSSLELGDSALYFCASSSAGQHYEQYFGPGTRLTVT.

This CDR3 is CAIRGGARNYEQYF. The CDR3 DNA sequence: TGTGCCATCAGGGGAGGTGCACGGAACTACGAGCAGTACTTC. The chain employs TRBV10-3 and TRBJ2-7; TRBD2 might be the D (6 bases). The V gene's germline CDR1 is ENHRY and CDR2 SYGVKD. V lost 6 bases to trimming and J lost 3 bases, with 15 bases between them. This CDR3 contains 14 residues.

The rearrangement joins TRBV5-1 to TRBJ2-3; 14 bases are shared with TRBD2. CDR1 and CDR2 (germline): SGHRS, YFSETQ. The CDR3 has 17 amino acids. With V trimmed by 3 bases and J by 2 bases, 5 bases remained unmatched. The CDR3 DNA sequence: TGCGCCAGCAGCTCCGGGACTAGCGGGGGCCTCACAGATACGCAGTATTTT. This encodes CASSSGTSGGLTDTQYF.